The source of this T cell receptor beta chain is a study of shared clonotypes between healthy human individuals. Germline V gene data show CDR1 as MNHNS and CDR2 as SASEGT. This CDR3 is 15 amino acids long. V shed 1 base and J shed 5 bases, with 14 bases lying between them. Produced via immunoSEQ multiplex PCR; TCRdb's table is partial and in-frame only. This sample has 2 million to 2.5 million clones, with approximately 95% found just once. This chain joins TRBV6-1 and TRBJ1-2; D remains ambiguous. The TCR sequence derives from a man aged 18 to 30 in good health. Some clones in this sample may be carry-over from other donors' samples. The specimen sequenced was naive CD4+ T cells from PBMCs. Subset specified: CD45RA+ positively selected. The CDR3 loop is CASSEGAVGWYGYTF. For the CDR3, the DNA is TGTGCCAGCAGTGAAGGAGCCGTGGGGTGGTATGGCTACACCTTC.